The 24 T cell receptor beta chains presented below share a single source sample, sequenced in a study of blood T cell repertoires in COVID-19. Libraries were prepared by immunoSEQ multiplex PCR; TCRdb keeps only in-frame clonotypes and omits some of them. The sample has approximately 210,000 clones, roughly 78% seen once. The material sequenced was peripheral blood. The receptor set was obtained from a woman aged 35 to 49 with acute or convalescent COVID-19.

This chain uses TRBV7-2 with TRBJ1-3; TRBD1 aligns across 7 bases. In germline, CDR1 is SGHTA, CDR2 FQGNSA. The CDR3 is made up of 17 amino acids. The V and J ends lost 7 bases and 4 bases, in that order; junction bases with no gene match: 16. CDR3 nucleotide sequence: TGTGCCAGCACCCTACCTCGGAGGGGGCCGGGAGGAAACACCATATATTTT. Encoded protein: CASTLPRRGPGGNTIYF.

The J gene is TRBJ1-1, the V gene TRBV29-1; possible D gene TRBD1, 5 bases. Germline CDR1 is SQVTM and CDR2 is ANQGSEA. The CDR3 loop spans 13 amino acids. The V end lost 6 bases, the J end lost 1 base, and 12 bases lay between the germline ends. The CDR3, as DNA: TGCAGCGTGACGGGACTTCCGAACACTGAAGCTTTCTTT. Its translation: CSVTGLPNTEAFF.

The J gene is TRBJ1-1, the V gene TRBV29-1; D uncertain. The germline V gene has CDR1 SQVTM and CDR2 ANQGSEA. The V end was cut by 3 bases, the J end by 3 bases, with 14 bases between. The CDR3 covers 14 residues. The CDR3 DNA sequence: TGCAGCGTTGAGAAGAGCCCAGCGGACACTGAAGCTTTCTTT. Encoded protein: CSVEKSPADTEAFF.

The rearrangement links TRBV25-1 to TRBJ1-2; D is unclear. Germline assignment: CDR1 MGHDK and CDR2 SYGVNS. The CDR3 runs to 14 residues. The germline V and J ends were trimmed by 0 bases and 7 bases, with 12 bases remaining between them. The CDR3 protein is CASSEYPGMGGYTF. The CDR3 coding sequence is TGTGCCAGCAGTGAATATCCGGGGATGGGTGGCTACACCTTC.

The chain has TRBV16 and TRBJ1-1, with D unclear. This CDR3 region has 11 residues. Trimming took off 1 base at V and 11 bases at J, with 8 bases between the two ends. The V gene's germline CDR1 is KGHSY and CDR2 FQNENV. The CDR3 is CASSQYSRAFF. CDR3 nucleotide sequence: TGTGCCAGCAGCCAATACTCGAGGGCTTTCTTT.

In this sample, this clone turned up a few times. The chain employs TRBV6-6 and TRBJ2-7; 9 bases are shared with TRBD1. This CDR3 spans 15 amino acids. V trimming: 4 bases; J trimming: 3 bases; junction bases outside the gene matches: 7. CDR1 and CDR2 (germline): MNHNY, SVGAGI (reference sequence). The CDR3 nucleotides read TGTGCCAGCAGTTCCCCCGGGACAGGGAGCTACGAGCAGTACTTC. As protein: CASSSPGTGSYEQYF.

V and J are TRBV6-5 and TRBJ2-7; perhaps TRBD1 as D (5 bases). Per the germline V gene, CDR1 is MNHEY and CDR2 is SVGAGI. V was shortened by 5 bases and J by 2 bases, with 13 bases between the two germline ends. The CDR3 loop spans 14 amino acids. The CDR3 DNA reads TGTGCCAGCAGTCTCGCAGACAGAGCCTACGAGCAGTACTTC. Protein: CASSLADRAYEQYF.

This chain connects TRBV15 to TRBJ2-7, with 9 nucleotides matching TRBD1. Looked up from germline, CDR1 is LNHNV and CDR2 is YYDKDF (reference sequence). V lost 8 bases, J lost 2 bases, and 7 bases stayed unmatched. The CDR3 contains 14 residues. The CDR3 DNA is TGTGCCACCGCACGGGACAGGGATGCCTACGAGCAGTACTTC. Translating gives CATARDRDAYEQYF.

V is TRBV19 and J is TRBJ2-1; 8 positions match TRBD2. CDR1 and CDR2 from the germline V gene are LNHDA and SQIVND (reference sequence). The CDR3 is made up of 15 amino acids. V trimming: 0 bases; J trimming: 7 bases; junction bases outside the gene matches: 5. The CDR3 bases are TGTGCCAGTAGTATAGAAGCGGGAGATGGAAATGAGCAGTTCTTC. Protein sequence: CASSIEAGDGNEQFF.

V gene TRBV7-8 combines with J gene TRBJ1-3; TRBD1 might be the D (6 bases). Trimming took 5 bases from V and 7 from J, leaving 15 bases between them. This CDR3 region has 14 residues. CDR1 and CDR2 from the germline V gene are SGHVS and FQNEAQ. This chain's CDR3 is CASSHVDRRNTIYF. CDR3 nucleotide sequence: TGTGCCAGCAGCCACGTAGACAGGAGGAACACCATATATTTT.

The chain combines TRBV4-1 with TRBJ2-7; a weak D match, TRBD1 (5 bases). The CDR3 covers 14 residues. V lost 3 bases, J lost 3 bases, and 12 bases lay in between. Per germline, CDR1 MGHRA and CDR2 YSYEKL. The chain's CDR3 is CASSQTPDNYEQYF. CDR3 nucleotide sequence: TGCGCCAGCAGCCAGACCCCGGACAACTACGAGCAGTACTTC.

The chain employs TRBV14 and TRBJ2-7, with D unresolved. Trimming pared 0 bases from V and 4 bases from J, leaving 7 bases between. This CDR3 comprises 13 residues. CDR1 SGHDN and CDR2 FVKESK come from the germline V gene. CDR3 in DNA: TGTGCCAGCAGCCAAGATTCAGAATACGAGCAGTACTTC. Residues: CASSQDSEYEQYF.

The genes are TRBV5-6 and TRBJ2-7; a weak D match, TRBD1 (6 bases). Trimming stripped 4 bases from V and 3 bases from J, with 8 bases between. The CDR3 is made up of 12 amino acids. The germline CDR1 and CDR2 sequences are SGHDT and YYEEEE. CDR3 DNA: TGTGCCAGCAGCCTACAGGGCTACGAGCAGTACTTC. Translating it yields CASSLQGYEQYF.

V usage is TRBV19 and J usage is TRBJ1-1; D might be TRBD1 (6 bases). The V gene's germline CDR1 is LNHDA and CDR2 SQIVND (reference sequence). V lost 7 bases, J lost 0 bases, and 15 bases lay in between. The CDR3 is made up of 15 amino acids. CDR3 coding DNA: TGTGCCAGTAAAGGCAGGGGCGACGTGAACACTGAAGCTTTCTTT. Protein sequence: CASKGRGDVNTEAFF.

The CDR3 sequence: CASSLAVREDTGELFF. CDR3 sequence (DNA): TGCGCCAGCAGCTTGGCCGTCAGGGAGGACACCGGGGAGCTGTTTTTT. This rearrangement joins TRBV5-1 to TRBJ2-2, with D maybe TRBD2 (6 bases). The CDR3 loop spans 16 amino acids. Germline CDR1 is SGHRS and CDR2 is YFSETQ. Trimming took 0 bases from V and 3 from J, leaving 12 bases between them.

Details on this clone: Other DNA sequences in this sample translate to the same CDR3. The chain carries TRBV5-1 and TRBJ2-2; D ambiguous. This CDR3 has 14 amino acids. The germline V gene has CDR1 SGHRS and CDR2 YFSETQ. V was cut by 2 bases and J by 2 bases, with 7 bases left in between. CDR3 nucleotide sequence: TGCGCCAGCAGCTTAGGCGGTAACACCGGGGAGCTGTTTTTT. Translating gives CASSLGGNTGELFF.

V and J are TRBV4-1 and TRBJ2-4; 10 nucleotides match TRBD2. This CDR3 contains 17 residues. The germline CDR1 and CDR2 sequences are MGHRA and YSYEKL. V was pared by 0 bases and J by 8 bases, with 10 bases of the junction left unmatched. CDR3 DNA sequence: TGCGCCAGCAGCCAAGATGGTCTAGCGGGAGTCAACGACATTCAGTACTTC. Its protein is CASSQDGLAGVNDIQYF.

The chain has TRBV27 and TRBJ2-1, with TRBD1 matching over 8 bases. CDR3 length: 19 amino acids. The V gene's germline CDR1 is MNHEY and CDR2 SMNVEV (reference sequence). V was clipped by 6 bases and J by 0 bases; unmatched bases: 16. In DNA, the CDR3 is TGTGCCAGCAGGGACAGGGTTGGTATTATGATTAACTCCTACAATGAGCAGTTCTTC. It yields the protein CASRDRVGIMINSYNEQFF.

The chain joins TRBV11-2 to TRBJ2-7; 10 positions agree with TRBD2. The CDR3 is 16 residues long. V gave up 3 bases and J gave up 0 bases; unmatched junction bases: 5. Germline V gene data show CDR1 as SGHAT and CDR2 as FQNNGV. The CDR3 nucleotides read TGTGCCAGCAGCTTTACTAGCGGGGTGCCCTCCTACGAGCAGTACTTC. This encodes CASSFTSGVPSYEQYF.

The chain employs TRBV11-2 and TRBJ1-5; D remains unclear. This CDR3 spans 15 amino acids. V was clipped by 3 bases and J by 0 bases, with 9 bases between them. Germline loops: CDR1 SGHAT, CDR2 FQNNGV. CDR3 residues: CASSFEGYSNQPQHF. The CDR3 bases are TGTGCCAGCAGCTTTGAGGGTTATAGCAATCAGCCCCAGCATTTT.

The CDR3 nucleotides are TGTGCCAGCAGCATTAGTCACGGCGTATCGACTCTGGGGGCCAACGTCCTGACTTTC. This codes for CASSISHGVSTLGANVLTF. The rearrangement links TRBV5-5 to TRBJ2-6; D is uncertain. V shed 4 bases and J shed 4 bases, with 24 bases lying between them. In germline, CDR1 is SGHKS, CDR2 YYEKEE (reference sequence). The CDR3 loop spans 19 amino acids.

V gene TRBV11-3 combines with J gene TRBJ1-6, with 7 bases aligning to TRBD1. The CDR3 has 15 residues. The ends lost 5 bases at V and 3 bases at J; junction bases unmatched: 4. CDR1 and CDR2 (germline): SGHNT, YENEEA. The CDR3 sequence: CASSRTGDYNSPLHF. The CDR3 region has the DNA TGTGCCAGCAGCCGAACAGGGGACTATAATTCACCCCTCCACTTT. Filled out from reference TRBV11-3 and TRBJ1-6, the complete variable domain reads EAGVVQSPRYKIIEKKQPVAFWCNPISGHNTLYWYLQNLGQGPELLIRYENEEAVDDSQLPKDRFSAERLKGVDSTLKIQPAELGDSAVYLCASSRTGDYNSPLHFGNGTRLTVT.

The CDR3 region is CASSWTASYEQYF. Written as DNA, the CDR3 is TGTGCCAGCAGTTGGACAGCCTCCTACGAGCAGTACTTC. This chain links TRBV12-3 or TRBV12-4 with TRBJ2-7; a possible D gene is TRBD1 (6 bases). This CDR3 is built from 13 residues. V was shortened by 4 bases and J by 0 bases, with 7 bases between the two germline ends.

This chain links TRBV6-1 with TRBJ2-5; 11 bases fit TRBD2. Germline lookup yields CDR1 MNHNS and CDR2 SASEGT. There are 16 residues in the CDR3. The V segment lost 4 bases and the J segment 7 bases; nucleotides outside the gene matches: 11. CDR3 nucleotides: TGTGCCAGCAGTGTGGTGGCTAGCGGGGGGCCGGGGACCCAGTACTTC. Translated: CASSVVASGGPGTQYF.